The 28 T cell receptor beta chains below come from one sample, sequenced in a study of blood T cell repertoires in COVID-19. Some clones are missing from TCRdb's copy, which holds only in-frame ones; the method was immunoSEQ multiplex PCR. The sample lists about 300,000 clones, around 90% occurring once. Sample: PBMCs or T cells enriched from blood (not recorded which). These receptors were obtained from a man aged 60 to 69 who had recovered from COVID-19.

CDR3 in DNA: TGTGCCAGCAGTAGGGGGGGAGATGAGCAGTTCTTC. It is translated as CASSRGGDEQFF. The chain recombines TRBV12-3 or TRBV12-4 with TRBJ2-1; D possibly corresponds to TRBD2 (7 bases). The CDR3 sequence is 12 residues long. V dropped 5 bases and J dropped 8 bases, with 10 bases sitting between them.

The rearrangement joins TRBV5-8 to TRBJ2-7; no clear D. CDR3 length: 13 residues. V lost 2 bases to trimming and J lost 2 bases, with 8 bases between them. Germline V gene lookup returns CDR1 SGHTS and CDR2 YDEGEE. The CDR3 DNA follows: TGTGCCAGCAGCTTCGGTGTTACCTACGAGCAGTACTTC. It specifies CASSFGVTYEQYF.

This rearrangement joins TRBV27 to TRBJ1-5; weak D call: TRBD1 (6 bases). V shed 7 bases and J shed 5 bases, with 15 bases lying between them. Germline V gene lookup returns CDR1 MNHEY and CDR2 SMNVEV (reference sequence). This CDR3 comprises 14 residues. The CDR3 DNA reads as TGTGCCAGCAAGCCCTGGGGGCAAGATCAGCCCCAGCATTTT. As protein: CASKPWGQDQPQHF.

The V gene is TRBV2, the J gene TRBJ2-1, with D maybe TRBD2 (6 bases). The ends were cut back, 9 bases at V and 1 base at J, with 13 bases in the middle. The CDR3 runs 14 residues. Per germline, CDR1 SNHLY and CDR2 FYNNEI. CDR3 amino acids: CASGGRESYNEQFF. CDR3 in DNA: TGTGCCAGTGGGGGACGGGAGTCCTACAATGAGCAGTTCTTC.

This clone was detected once. The genes are TRBV5-8 and TRBJ1-6, with D uncertain. CDR3 size: 15 residues. Germline CDR1 reads SGHTS; CDR2 reads YDEGEE. The V end lost 5 bases, the J end lost 7 bases, and 16 bases lay between the germline ends. The CDR3 region has the DNA TGTGCCAGCAGACTGTGGGGAGCCAGAAATTCACCCCTCCACTTT. Protein: CASRLWGARNSPLHF.

The genes are TRBV5-1 and TRBJ2-7; 11 positions agree with TRBD2. V dropped 2 bases and J dropped 3; count of bases not matched to a gene: 4. This CDR3 is built from 15 residues. CDR1 and CDR2 from the germline V gene are SGHRS and YFSETQ. CDR3 sequence reads: CASSLTSGSNYEQYF. CDR3 nucleotide sequence: TGCGCCAGCAGCTTAACTAGCGGGAGTAACTACGAGCAGTACTTC.

V and J are TRBV30 and TRBJ1-1; 10 bases are a match to TRBD1. The germline V gene encodes CDR1 GTSNPN and CDR2 SVGIG (reference sequence). The CDR3 has 13 amino acids. The trim removed 8 bases at V and 5 bases at J, leaving 8 bases unmatched. DNA of the CDR3: TGTGCCCGCGGGGACAGGGGAGGAACTGAAGCTTTCTTT. Protein: CARGDRGGTEAFF. The full variable domain, with the rest looked up from reference TRBV30 and TRBJ1-1, is SQTIHQWPATLVQPVGSPLSLECTVEGTSNPNLYWYRQAAGRGLQLLFYSVGIGQISSEVPQNLSASRPQDRQFILSSKKLLLSDSGFYLCARGDRGGTEAFFGQGTRLTVV.

This rearrangement joins TRBV7-3 to TRBJ2-7; D might be TRBD1 (6 bases). CDR3 length: 15 amino acids. Germline V lookup: CDR1 SGHTA, CDR2 FQGTGA. V lost 2 bases, J lost 3 bases, and 14 bases lay in between. The DNA for the CDR3 is TGTGCCAGCAGCTTAGGTCCGGGACACCTCTACGAGCAGTACTTC. Its protein is CASSLGPGHLYEQYF. Complete variable domain (other parts from reference TRBV7-3 and TRBJ2-7): GAGVSQTPSNKVTEKGKYVELRCDPISGHTALYWYRQSLGQGPEFLIYFQGTGAADDSGLPNDRFFAVRPEGSVSTLKIQRTERGDSAVYLCASSLGPGHLYEQYFGPGTRLTVT.

This chain links TRBV27 with TRBJ2-3; D is ambiguous. V was cut by 2 bases and J by 1 base, with 10 bases left in between. This CDR3 is 15 amino acids long. CDR1 is MNHEY and CDR2 is SMNVEV in the germline V gene (reference sequence). The CDR3 spells CASSLGSTGTDTQYF. CDR3 DNA sequence: TGTGCCAGCAGTTTAGGTTCTACCGGCACAGATACGCAGTATTTT.

The V call is TRBV6-1, the J call TRBJ2-3; weak D call: TRBD1 (5 bases). V was pared by 1 base and J by 2 bases, with 7 bases between. The CDR3 has 14 amino acids. Germline CDR1 is MNHNS and CDR2 is SASEGT. This CDR3 is CASSEGGLTDTQYF. In nucleotides, the CDR3 is TGTGCCAGCAGTGAAGGGGGCCTCACAGATACGCAGTATTTT.

This rearrangement joins TRBV10-3 to TRBJ1-5; 7 bases match TRBD1. Germline-derived CDR1 and CDR2 are ENHRY and SYGVKD. The V segment lost 5 bases and the J segment 0 bases; nucleotides outside the gene matches: 7. CDR3 length equals 16 residues. The CDR3 DNA reads TGTGCCATCAGTTCCCTAGGGACAGTTAGCAATCAGCCCCAGCATTTT. Amino acid sequence: CAISSLGTVSNQPQHF.

This clone came up once. This rearrangement joins TRBV28 to TRBJ2-2; 10 bases fit TRBD2. The CDR3 runs to 15 residues. CDR1 and CDR2 (germline): MDHEN, SYDVKM. The V segment lost 2 bases and the J segment 10 bases; nucleotides outside the gene matches: 7. For the CDR3, the DNA is TGTGCCAGCAGTTTAGCGGTGAGCGGGAGGGCGGAGCTGTTTTTT. This sequence encodes CASSLAVSGRAELFF.

This sequence joins TRBV9 and TRBJ2-7; perhaps TRBD1 as D (6 bases). Germline V CDR1 and CDR2: SGDLS, YYNGEE. Trimming pared 5 bases from V and 4 bases from J, leaving 19 bases between. This CDR3 spans 15 amino acids. The DNA for the CDR3 is TGTGCCAGCAGTAAAACAGGGCGGTCCGCTTACGAGCAGTACTTC. It encodes CASSKTGRSAYEQYF.

The rearrangement joins TRBV24-1 to TRBJ1-2; no firm D call. The CDR3 is 14 amino acids. Trimming cost V 3 bases and J 4 bases, with 11 bases left between them. CDR1 is KGHDR, CDR2 SFDVKD, per germline. The CDR3 coding sequence is TGTGCCACCAGTGATCCCTCCCTACGCTATGGCTACACCTTC. Protein sequence: CATSDPSLRYGYTF.

The V and J genes are TRBV9 and TRBJ2-1; weak D call: TRBD1 (6 bases). Trimming left V 0 bases short and J 4 bases short, with 14 bases between. Germline-derived CDR1 and CDR2 are SGDLS and YYNGEE. This CDR3 region has 16 residues. The DNA of the CDR3 is TGTGCCAGCAGCGTAGTAAGGGGGAGTGGGTACAATGAGCAGTTCTTC. Translated: CASSVVRGSGYNEQFF.

J is TRBJ1-6 and V is TRBV9; TRBD1 aligns across 7 bases. Germline-derived CDR1 and CDR2 are SGDLS and YYNGEE. V lost 1 base to trimming and J lost 6 bases; unmatched junction nucleotides: 7. The CDR3 sequence is 16 residues long. DNA of the CDR3: TGTGCCAGCAGCGTAAGAGACAGGGTCGGTAATTCACCCCTCCACTTT. This gives the protein CASSVRDRVGNSPLHF.

This CDR3 reads CASSYQPGTSTDTQYF. DNA of the CDR3: TGTGCCAGCAGTTACCAACCGGGGACTAGCACAGATACGCAGTATTTT. This chain joins TRBV6-5 and TRBJ2-3; weak D call: TRBD2 (6 bases). Per the germline V gene, CDR1 is MNHEY and CDR2 is SVGAGI. This CDR3 spans 16 amino acids. Trimming removed 2 bases at V and 0 bases at J, with 12 bases between.

The chain couples TRBV27 to TRBJ2-1; weak D call: TRBD1 (7 bases). CDR1 and CDR2 (germline): MNHEY, SMNVEV (reference sequence). The germline V and J ends were trimmed by 6 bases and 8 bases, with 20 bases remaining between them. The CDR3 is made up of 15 amino acids. The CDR3 here is CASRLLEGALHEQFF. Here the CDR3 DNA reads TGTGCCAGCAGGTTGTTGGAGGGGGCGCTGCATGAGCAGTTCTTC.

J is TRBJ1-4 and V is TRBV7-9; 7 nucleotides align to TRBD1. This CDR3 is 17 amino acids long. Trimming took 1 base from V and 0 from J; bases not matched to a gene: 5. Germline V gives CDR1 SEHNR, CDR2 FQNEAQ (reference sequence). In DNA form, the CDR3 reads TGTGCCAGCAGCTTAGATGGGCAGGGGGCAACTAATGAAAAACTGTTTTTT. Its protein is CASSLDGQGATNEKLFF.

This sequence joins TRBV11-2 and TRBJ1-2; 9 bases map to TRBD1. The V segment lost 1 base and the J segment 4 bases; nucleotides outside the gene matches: 4. Germline V gene sequence: CDR1 SGHAT, CDR2 FQNNGV. CDR3 length: 15 amino acids. CDR3 sequence reads: CASSLGGTGTYGYTF. The CDR3, as DNA: TGTGCCAGCAGCTTAGGGGGGACAGGGACCTATGGCTACACCTTC.

This rearrangement joins TRBV6-5 to TRBJ1-3; maybe TRBD1 (6 bases). The V gene lost 0 bases and the J gene lost 3 bases, with 12 bases spanning the gap. Germline CDR1 is MNHEY and CDR2 is SVGAGI. This CDR3 region has 16 residues. The chain's CDR3 is CASSYSAQGIGNTIYF. The DNA of the CDR3 is TGTGCCAGCAGTTACTCGGCACAGGGTATTGGAAACACCATATATTTT.

The V gene is TRBV7-2, the J gene TRBJ1-3, with TRBD1 as a possible D gene (5 bases). The CDR3 spans 14 residues. Germline CDR1 and CDR2: SGHTA and FQGNSA. V gave up 5 bases and J gave up 7 bases, with 15 bases separating them. Written as DNA, the CDR3 is TGTGCCAGCAGCGCGGGGGGAAAAGTGAACACCATATATTTT. It encodes CASSAGGKVNTIYF.

V usage is TRBV5-6 and J usage is TRBJ1-5; no firm D call. Germline CDR1 SGHDT, CDR2 YYEEEE. V lost 0 bases and J 4 bases, leaving 8 bases between the germline ends. This CDR3 spans 14 amino acids. CDR3 loop: CASSLERTNQPQHF. As DNA, the CDR3 is TGTGCCAGCAGCTTGGAACGGACTAATCAGCCCCAGCATTTT.

The DNA of the CDR3 is TGTGCCAGCAGCGTATCAACAGGGCCAAGAGATACGCAGTATTTT. Its translation is CASSVSTGPRDTQYF. V usage is TRBV9 and J usage is TRBJ2-3; possible D gene TRBD1, 6 bases. The CDR3 runs 15 residues. The germline gives CDR1 SGDLS, CDR2 YYNGEE. Trimming stripped 1 base from V and 5 bases from J, with 14 bases between.

This clone was found once. V usage is TRBV6-2 or TRBV6-3 and J usage is TRBJ1-5; D unclear. The germline V and J ends were trimmed by 6 bases and 2 bases, with 14 bases remaining between them. Germline assignment: CDR1 MNHEY and CDR2 SVGEGT. The CDR3 runs 15 residues. CDR3 protein: CASSLTGFGNQPQHF. DNA for the CDR3: TGTGCCAGCAGCCTAACCGGGTTTGGCAATCAGCCCCAGCATTTT.

The V gene is TRBV7-3, the J gene TRBJ2-1; TRBD1 agrees at 7 bases. The germline CDR1 and CDR2 sequences are SGHTA and FQGTGA. This CDR3 contains 14 residues. Trimming took 5 bases from V and 8 from J; bases not matched to a gene: 9. The CDR3 coding sequence is TGTGCCAGCAGCCCCGACAGGGAGAGGGATGAGCAGTTCTTC. Amino acids: CASSPDRERDEQFF.

The J gene is TRBJ1-6, the V gene TRBV6-4; D is uncertain. CDR1 and CDR2 from the germline V gene are MRHNA and SNTAGT. This CDR3 comprises 13 residues. The V end lost 6 bases, the J end lost 4 bases, and 7 bases lay between the germline ends. The CDR3 spells CASRGSYNSPLHF. Written as DNA, the CDR3 is TGTGCCAGCAGGGGCAGTTATAATTCACCCCTCCACTTT.

This clone was detected only once. The V gene is TRBV19, the J gene TRBJ2-7; 10 nucleotides agree with TRBD2. Germline CDR1 reads LNHDA; CDR2 reads SQIVND (reference sequence). The CDR3 spans 14 residues. The V and J ends lost 4 bases and 1 base, in that order; junction bases with no gene match: 1. CDR3 loop: CASSTSGSSYEQYF. The CDR3 DNA reads as TGTGCCAGTAGTACTAGCGGGAGTTCCTACGAGCAGTACTTC.